These T cell receptor beta chains were read from a single sample in a study of tissue T cells after allogeneic stem cell transplantation. Sequencing used immunoSEQ multiplex PCR; TCRdb keeps in-frame clones, though not all of them. The sample includes under 900 clones, just under 80% of them seen just once. The sequencing used liver tissue, collected at autopsy. These receptors were taken from a female patient between 18 and 50 years old with steroid-refractory graft-versus-host disease after an allogeneic stem cell transplant. The T cells may partly be graft donor cells. CDR3s leave out the opening cysteine and the closing phenylalanine or tryptophan.

J	V	CDR3
TRBJ1-1	TRBV5-1	ASSLGGRDRRAEAF
TRBJ2-5	TRBV2	ASSVLLAGVETQY
TRBJ2-1	TRBV24-1	ATSGGLAAYNEQF
TRBJ2-1	TRBV5-1	ASRGFSGNNEQF
TRBJ1-5	TRBV5-1	ASRPTGGGNQPQH
TRBJ2-3	TRBV5-8	ASSLEAVSTDTQY
TRBJ2-7	TRBV5-4	ASRRDRSRQY
TRBJ2-7	TRBV5-1	ASSLFGLAGGYEQY
TRBJ2-2	TRBV27	ASSLWGLAGGPPGELF
TRBJ1-1	TRBV4-2	ASSQADHWRDTEAF